This T cell receptor beta chain appears in the sequencing data of a study of cytomegalovirus exposure and HLA in healthy donors. The sample holds a few counts of this clone. V shed 3 bases, J shed 4 bases, and the junction held 5 bases outside the gene matches. Germline lookup yields CDR1 SGHDN and CDR2 FVKESK. The CDR3 runs to 14 residues. Use of 60 Vbeta and 13 Jbeta primers characterized the PCR. The assay was immunoSEQ multiplex PCR, and TCRdb's table has in-frame clones only and misses some. There are 150,000 to 200,000 clones in the sample; 80% to 85% occur only once, and 1.6% lies in the top ten.

Sequencing used PBMCs. This chain connects TRBV14 to TRBJ1-2; TRBD1 aligns across 7 bases. The TCR originated in a man between 50 and 59 years old in good health and CMV-seronegative. The CDR3 nucleotides are TGTGCCAGCAGCCACGCCGGGACAGCCTATGGCTACACCTTC. Translated, it gives CASSHAGTAYGYTF.